There are a few counts of the clone carrying this T cell receptor beta chain. The antigen is unknown. This record belongs to a study of CD8 T cells in ankylosing spondylitis. Trimming cost V 0 bases and J 10 bases; bases outside gene matches: 8. CDR3 length: 16 amino acids. Germline CDR1 is ENHRY and CDR2 is SYGVKD. Study-wide findings and caveats: Matched synovial fluid from ankylosing spondylitis patients was reported to be enriched for disease-linked clones. There was a TCR beta motif, made of several highly homologous variants, that appeared characteristic of ankylosing spondylitis blood. Earlier reports found some motif variants in synovial fluid and blood in reactive arthritis.

For TCR beta, libraries came from quantitative 5'-RACE with molecular barcodes. TCRdb recomputed calls from the 5' RACE reads with MiXCR, one row per CDR3 protein. The table includes around 450,000 distinct CDR3 sequences, roughly 27% detected once. The V gene is TRBV10-3, the J gene TRBJ1-6, with 8 nucleotides matching TRBD1. This TCR derives from a male donor with ankylosing spondylitis. The sample was blood, either unsorted or a sorted T cell fraction (not recorded which). The CDR3 nucleotides read TGTGCCATCAGTGAGTCGAGGTCAGGGGGCGGGTCACCCCTCCACTTT. It yields the protein CAISESRSGGGSPLHF.